Listed below are T cell receptor beta chains from one sample, sequenced in a study of shared clonotypes between healthy human individuals. Sequencing was performed with immunoSEQ multiplex PCR; in TCRdb, only in-frame clones are kept and a portion is missing. The data hold about 1,900,000 clones, with approximately 94% observed a single time. Material: naive CD8+ T cells sorted from blood. These receptors were taken from a man aged 18 to 29 in good health. The CDR3 runs from the conserved cysteine through the conserved F or W. D genes are given only for firm matches. Size tells how often a clone was seen (once, few, many) or the class of an expanded clone, and some rows leave it out.

v_gene,abundance,j_gene,d_gene,CDR3aa,CDR3nt
TRBV27,.,TRBJ2-4,TRBD1,CASSSTGTGGDIQYF,TGTGCCAGCAGTTCGACCGGGACAGGGGGGGACATTCAGTACTTC
TRBV5-4,few,TRBJ2-7,TRBD1,CASSWDRGLYEQYF,TGTGCCAGCAGCTGGGACAGGGGGCTTTACGAGCAGTACTTC
TRBV5-1,.,TRBJ1-6,TRBD1,CASSQRDSPYNSPLHF,TGCGCCAGCAGCCAAAGGGACAGTCCGTATAATTCACCCCTCCACTTT
TRBV15,.,TRBJ1-4,.,CATSRDKWDNEKLFF,TGTGCCACCAGCAGAGATAAGTGGGATAATGAAAAACTGTTTTTT
TRBV6-1,.,TRBJ2-7,TRBD2,CASSEWAGGNYEQYF,TGTGCCAGCAGTGAATGGGCGGGGGGAAACTACGAGCAGTACTTC
TRBV19,.,TRBJ1-2,.,CASSGAAGEYGYTF,TGTGCCAGTAGTGGGGCTGCAGGGGAGTATGGCTACACCTTC
TRBV27,once,TRBJ1-3,.,CASSSGEVSWGNTIYF,TGTGCCAGCAGTTCTGGAGAAGTTTCGTGGGGAAACACCATATATTTT
TRBV6-1,.,TRBJ2-7,TRBD1,CASSGTTTGVYRDEQYF,TGTGCCAGCAGTGGGACCACCACAGGGGTCTATAGGGACGAGCAGTACTTC
TRBV5-4,.,TRBJ2-7,TRBD1,CASSWGQGANEQYF,TGTGCCAGCAGCTGGGGACAGGGGGCTAACGAGCAGTACTTC
TRBV11-2,.,TRBJ2-7,.,CASSLAAWPEQYF,TGTGCCAGCAGCTTAGCGGCTTGGCCCGAGCAGTACTTC
TRBV28,.,TRBJ2-5,TRBD2,CASTGGVAGTQYF,TGTGCCAGCACCGGGGGGGTGGCGGGGACCCAGTACTTC
TRBV28,.,TRBJ1-1,.,CASLISRGGEAFF,TGTGCCAGCCTGATATCGCGAGGAGGTGAGGCTTTCTTT
TRBV29-1,.,TRBJ2-2,.,CSAEKTGELFF,TGCAGCGCGGAGAAGACCGGGGAGCTGTTTTTT
TRBV7-8,.,TRBJ2-1,.,CASSPVGVTNEQFF,TGTGCCAGCAGCCCGGTCGGGGTCACCAATGAGCAGTTCTTC
TRBV7-8,.,TRBJ2-1,TRBD1,CASSLTGGLAIGFGEQFF,TGTGCCAGCAGCTTGACAGGGGGTTTGGCGATCGGATTCGGTGAGCAGTTCTTC
TRBV2,few,TRBJ2-7,.,CASSDLVSHEQYF,TGTGCCAGCAGTGATCTAGTATCCCACGAGCAGTACTTC
TRBV14,.,TRBJ2-1,.,CASSTPVYGYNEQFF,TGTGCCAGCAGCACCCCGGTTTATGGCTACAATGAGCAGTTCTTC